The table lists the clone carrying this TCR beta chain with a count of one. The data stem from a study of blood T cell repertoires in COVID-19. Across the whole study: The cDNA or gDNA used as material had been derived from T cells, B-cell-depleted T cells, or PBMCs.

Enrolled during active infection, Seattle patients were then followed longitudinally. In the authors' workflow: Cell counts per sample came from amplifying reference gene primers. Only in-frame clones appear in the TCRdb table, and some are missing; sequencing was by immunoSEQ multiplex PCR. The V and J calls and the clone size are those of that table, but D and trimming were determined from the DNA. The sample yields approximately 530,000 clones, about 88% seen once. Trimming cost V 7 bases and J 3 bases; bases outside gene matches: 7. The CDR3 covers 14 residues. Germline V lookup: CDR1 SQVTM, CDR2 ANQGSEA.

The gene calls are TRBV29-1 and TRBJ1-1; TRBD1 matches at 11 bases. Input material: peripheral blood. The sequence was obtained from a woman between 50 and 59 years old with COVID-19, enrolled during active disease. CDR3 in DNA: TGCAGCGCCACATCGGGACAGGGGGACACTGAAGCTTTCTTT. Amino acid sequence: CSATSGQGDTEAFF.